The clone carrying this TCR beta chain has more than one count but fewer than ten. This record comes from a study of T cells in Graves' hyperthyroidism and ophthalmopathy. Using RNA transcripts as the source, TCR beta CDR3 regions were amplified. Carried out on the TCR CDR3, a first-round RT-PCR used the HTBI primer set. TCRdb ran MiXCR on the multiplex PCR reads and lists one entry per CDR3 protein. Seen here are hundreds of thousands of distinct CDR3 sequences, 15% to 20% observed once, and the top ten hold about 17%. Source material: blood. This TCR derives from a woman aged 18 to 35 with Graves' hyperthyroidism.

This chain's CDR3 is CASSLGGSSNYGYTF. The CDR3 DNA reads TGTGCCAGCAGCTTAGGAGGCAGCTCTAACTATGGCTACACCTTC. The chain has TRBV7-2 and TRBJ1-2; D gene ambiguous. Germline CDR1 reads SGHTA; CDR2 reads FQGNSA. This CDR3 region has 15 residues. Between the trimmed V and J ends, which lost 1 base and 0 bases, there was a span of 9 bases.